This entry lists 2 T cell receptor beta chains sequenced from one sample in a study of blood T cell repertoires in COVID-19. Measured with immunoSEQ multiplex PCR; TCRdb has only the in-frame clones, and not every one. The sample lists 220,000 or so clones; approximately 83% were seen once. Input material: PBMCs or T cells enriched from blood (not recorded which). The receptors come from a woman in her thirties or forties with acute COVID-19.

Details on this clone: With a far larger clone one base away, a read error is the likely cause. V gene TRBV2 combines with J gene TRBJ1-1; 7 bases fit TRBD1. The trim removed 6 bases at V and 0 bases at J, leaving 7 bases unmatched. Germline CDR1 reads SNHLY; CDR2 reads FYNNEI. The length of the CDR3 is 15 residues. CDR3 protein: CASSPSDRMNTEAFF. CDR3 DNA sequence: TGTGCCAGCAGCCCCTCGGACAGGATGAACACTGAAGCTTTCTTT.

This chain joins TRBV6-6 and TRBJ1-1; weak D call: TRBD1 (6 bases). Trimming shortened V by 0 bases and J by 3 bases, and 8 bases separated the two germline ends. CDR1 is MNHNY, CDR2 SVGAGI, per germline (reference sequence). The CDR3 is 14 residues long. The CDR3 region is CASSYSSGDTEAFF. Written as DNA, the CDR3 is TGTGCCAGCAGTTACTCTTCAGGGGACACTGAAGCTTTCTTT.